The 28 T cell receptor beta chains below were found in one sample sequenced in a study of shared clonotypes between healthy human individuals. Assay: immunoSEQ multiplex PCR; the TCRdb copy retains only in-frame clones and omits some. The profile shows approximately 530,000 clones, 90% to 97% of them singletons. Sequenced: naive CD4+ T cells sorted from blood. Specified subset: CD45RA+ positively selected. The receptors derive from a woman younger than 45 in good health.

The genes are TRBV5-4 and TRBJ2-7; TRBD2 matches at 8 bases. The ends lost 4 bases at V and 2 bases at J; junction bases unmatched: 5. This CDR3 spans 14 amino acids. Germline V CDR1 and CDR2: SGHNT, YYREEE (reference sequence). DNA of the CDR3: TGTGCCAGCAGCCCTGGGACTAGAGCCTACGAGCAGTACTTC. The encoded protein is CASSPGTRAYEQYF.

The chain recombines TRBV5-1 with TRBJ2-5; D is perhaps TRBD1 (6 bases). From germline, CDR1 is SGHRS and CDR2 YFSETQ. V was trimmed by 6 bases and J by 5 bases, leaving 17 bases between them. The CDR3 contains 14 residues. The CDR3 DNA sequence: TGCGCCAGCAATACAGGGCGTAGGGCTGAGACCCAGTACTTC. It yields the protein CASNTGRRAETQYF.

The chain carries TRBV19 and TRBJ1-2; 7 nucleotides line up with TRBD1. The V and J ends lost 3 bases and 7 bases, in that order; junction bases with no gene match: 8. This CDR3 is built from 14 residues. Germline CDR1 reads LNHDA; CDR2 reads SQIVND (reference sequence). In DNA, the CDR3 is TGTGCCAGTAGTATTTCTCAGGGGGTTGCTGGCTACACCTTC. It translates to CASSISQGVAGYTF. Combining the CDR3 with reference TRBV19 and TRBJ1-2 gives the whole variable domain DGGITQSPKYLFRKEGQNVTLSCEQNLNHDAMYWYRQDPGQGLRLIYYSQIVNDFQKGDIAEGYSVSREKKESFPLTVTSAQKNPTAFYLCASSISQGVAGYTFGSGTRLTVV.

This clone was observed once. The V gene is TRBV19, the J gene TRBJ1-1; tentative D call: TRBD1 (5 bases). V lost 5 bases and J lost 2, with 15 bases in between. The CDR3 has 15 residues. Germline V gives CDR1 LNHDA, CDR2 SQIVND (reference sequence). The CDR3 DNA follows: TGTGCCAGTAGTCCGACCGGGACGGTAAACACTGAAGCTTTCTTT. Translating gives CASSPTGTVNTEAFF.

The rearrangement joins TRBV7-8 to TRBJ2-1; TRBD2 aligns across 9 bases. Germline lookup yields CDR1 SGHVS and CDR2 FQNEAQ. J gave up 4 bases and V 5 bases, and 6 bases lay outside the gene matches. This CDR3 has 15 residues. Written as DNA, the CDR3 is TGTGCCAGCAGCCCGGGACTAGCTGGTTACAATGAGCAGTTCTTC. It specifies CASSPGLAGYNEQFF.

The chain links TRBV20-1 to TRBJ1-1; D gene uncertain. There are 10 residues in the CDR3. Looked up from germline, CDR1 is DFQATT and CDR2 is SNEGSKA (reference sequence). The V and J ends lost 6 bases and 7 bases respectively, with 9 bases between them. CDR3 region: CSAQKHEAFF. In nucleotides, the CDR3 is TGCAGTGCACAGAAGCATGAAGCTTTCTTT.

This chain joins TRBV7-9 and TRBJ2-1, with D perhaps TRBD2 (6 bases). This CDR3 is 13 amino acids long. Trimming removed 7 bases at V and 7 bases at J, with 14 bases between. Germline-derived CDR1 and CDR2 are SEHNR and FQNEAQ (reference sequence). The CDR3 bases are TGTGCCAGCAATAATATGGGGGGAAATGAGCAGTTCTTC. The encoded protein is CASNNMGGNEQFF.

The rearrangement joins TRBV13 to TRBJ2-4; D is uncertain. Germline V gene sequence: CDR1 PRHDT, CDR2 FYEKMQ (reference sequence). The V gene lost 5 bases and the J gene lost 8 bases, with 10 bases spanning the gap. This CDR3 is 12 amino acids long. This CDR3 is CASSRPWDIQYF. CDR3 sequence (DNA): TGTGCCAGCAGCCGGCCCTGGGACATTCAGTACTTC. The full variable domain, its missing parts supplied by reference TRBV13 and TRBJ2-4, is AAGVIQSPRHLIKEKRETATLKCYPIPRHDTVYWYQQGPGQDPQFLISFYEKMQSDKGSIPDRFSAQQFSDYHSELNMSSLELGDSALYFCASSRPWDIQYFGAGTRLSVL.

The chain links TRBV11-3 to TRBJ2-7, with 7 nucleotides matching TRBD1. This CDR3 is built from 15 residues. V was clipped by 0 bases and J by 5 bases; unmatched bases: 7. CDR1 is SGHNT, CDR2 YENEEA, per germline. The CDR3 region has the DNA TGTGCCAGCAGCTTAGAGACAGGGCCGGGCCACGAGCAGTACTTC. It codes for CASSLETGPGHEQYF.

The J gene is TRBJ2-5, the V gene TRBV4-1, with D perhaps matching TRBD2 (5 bases). V gave up 4 bases and J gave up 4 bases, with 10 bases separating them. The CDR3 has 13 amino acids. In germline, CDR1 is MGHRA, CDR2 YSYEKL. The CDR3, as DNA: TGCGCCAGCAGCCGGTGGGAGCGAGAGACCCAGTACTTC. It is translated as CASSRWERETQYF.

The rearrangement uses TRBV28 and TRBJ1-2, with 7 bases aligning to TRBD1. This CDR3 comprises 13 residues. V was pared by 5 bases and J by 4 bases, with 4 bases of the junction left unmatched. Germline V lookup: CDR1 MDHEN, CDR2 SYDVKM. The CDR3 is CASSDDRVYGYTF. The DNA for the CDR3 is TGTGCCAGCAGTGACGACAGGGTCTATGGCTACACCTTC.

The chain couples TRBV19 to TRBJ1-3, with 7 bases fitting TRBD1. Germline CDR1 LNHDA, CDR2 SQIVND (reference sequence). CDR3 size: 17 residues. Unmatched junction bases numbered 11, after V lost 5 bases and J lost 1 base. The CDR3 region has the DNA TGTGCCAGTAGTCCTAGGACAGGACCCATTTCTGGAAACACCATATATTTT. As protein: CASSPRTGPISGNTIYF.

The rearrangement joins TRBV28 to TRBJ2-1; unclear D gene. Between the trimmed V and J ends, which lost 10 bases and 8 bases, there was a span of 9 bases. The CDR3 is 10 amino acids. Germline CDR1 MDHEN, CDR2 SYDVKM. This CDR3 is CATVGHEQFF. The CDR3 DNA reads as TGTGCCACCGTCGGGCATGAGCAGTTCTTC.

CDR3 loop: CASSWTSGNTDTQYF. Here the CDR3 DNA reads TGTGCCAGCAGCTGGACTAGCGGGAATACAGATACGCAGTATTTT. This chain connects TRBV7-9 to TRBJ2-3; TRBD2 aligns across 12 bases. The germline gives CDR1 SEHNR, CDR2 FQNEAQ (reference sequence). The CDR3 is made up of 15 amino acids. V shed 4 bases, J shed 3 bases, and the junction held 2 bases outside the gene matches. The whole variable domain, filled in from reference TRBV7-9 and TRBJ2-3, reads DTGVSQNPRHKITKRGQNVTFRCDPISEHNRLYWYRQTLGQGPEFLTYFQNEAQLEKSRLLSDRFSAERPKGSFSTLEIQRTEQGDSAMYLCASSWTSGNTDTQYFGPGTRLTVL.

The chain combines TRBV4-1 with TRBJ1-6; no clear D gene. The V end was cut by 4 bases, the J end by 10 bases, with 8 bases between. The CDR3 is made up of 12 amino acids. Germline V gene lookup returns CDR1 MGHRA and CDR2 YSYEKL. CDR3 sequence: CASSRYASPLHF. For the CDR3, the DNA is TGCGCCAGCAGCCGGTATGCGTCACCCCTCCACTTT.

This chain connects TRBV5-1 to TRBJ2-7, with D tentatively TRBD1 or TRBD2 (5 bases each). CDR3 size: 15 residues. Trimming cost V 0 bases and J 0 bases, with 10 bases left between them. The germline gives CDR1 SGHRS, CDR2 YFSETQ. This chain's CDR3 is CASSLAGPASYEQYF. The CDR3 region has the DNA TGCGCCAGCAGCTTGGCGGGACCCGCCTCCTACGAGCAGTACTTC.

V is TRBV19 and J is TRBJ1-5; D is ambiguous. The CDR3 sequence is 14 residues long. Looked up from germline, CDR1 is LNHDA and CDR2 is SQIVND (reference sequence). Between the trimmed V and J ends, which lost 0 bases and 3 bases, there was a span of 6 bases. CDR3: CASSIEGYNQPQHF. CDR3 nucleotide sequence: TGTGCCAGTAGTATAGAGGGTTACAATCAGCCCCAGCATTTT. Full variable domain (missing parts from reference TRBV19 and TRBJ1-5): DGGITQSPKYLFRKEGQNVTLSCEQNLNHDAMYWYRQDPGQGLRLIYYSQIVNDFQKGDIAEGYSVSREKKESFPLTVTSAQKNPTAFYLCASSIEGYNQPQHFGDGTRLSIL.

This chain joins TRBV4-1 and TRBJ1-2, with no clear D. The CDR3 totals 13 residues. The V gene lost 4 bases and the J gene lost 10 bases, with 16 bases spanning the gap. Germline-derived CDR1 and CDR2 are MGHRA and YSYEKL. As DNA, the CDR3 is TGCGCCAGCAGCCGGCCCACGAGGGTAGCCTACACCTTC. It is translated as CASSRPTRVAYTF.

The rearrangement joins TRBV7-2 to TRBJ2-5; D may match TRBD1 or TRBD2 (5 bases each). V lost 5 bases, J lost 7 bases, and 17 bases lay in between. Germline CDR1 and CDR2: SGHTA and FQGNSA. This CDR3 is 14 amino acids long. The CDR3: CASSPGTLGRTQYF. The CDR3 DNA is TGTGCCAGCAGCCCTGGGACGCTGGGGAGGACCCAGTACTTC.

The chain links TRBV27 to TRBJ2-5; D possibly corresponds to TRBD1 (6 bases). V gave up 5 bases and J gave up 9 bases, with 16 bases separating them. In germline, CDR1 is MNHEY, CDR2 SMNVEV (reference sequence). This CDR3 contains 13 residues. CDR3 loop: CASSPNGSGAQYF. The CDR3 region has the DNA TGTGCCAGCAGTCCAAACGGGTCAGGGGCCCAGTACTTC.

The chain's CDR3 is CASSYNSNTDTQYF. The CDR3 nucleotides are TGTGCCAGCAGCTACAATAGCAACACAGATACGCAGTATTTT. The chain joins TRBV9 to TRBJ2-3; D unresolved. Trimming removed 4 bases from V and 2 bases from J, with 11 bases in between. The germline V gene encodes CDR1 SGDLS and CDR2 YYNGEE. The CDR3 is made up of 14 amino acids.

V gene TRBV21-1 combines with J gene TRBJ1-4. TRBV21-1 has pseudogene status. The CDR3 is 14 amino acids. CDR3 bases: TGTGCCAGCAGCAATTTGGGAGGCAATGAAAAACTGTTTTTT. It yields the protein CASSNLGGNEKLFF.

This chain uses TRBV11-3 with TRBJ2-3, with 8 bases fitting TRBD2. The V gene end was trimmed by 8 bases and the J gene end by 2 bases; junction bases not matched to a gene: 3. The CDR3 extends over 13 amino acids. Germline V CDR1 and CDR2: SGHNT, YENEEA. CDR3 DNA sequence: TGTGCCAGCGGTAGCGGGGACACAGATACGCAGTATTTT. This codes for CASGSGDTDTQYF.

This sequence joins TRBV4-2 and TRBJ2-3, with 7 bases matching TRBD2. This CDR3 is 16 amino acids long. From germline, CDR1 is LGHNA and CDR2 YNFKEQ. V dropped 4 bases and J dropped 4; count of bases not matched to a gene: 11. CDR3 sequence: CASSPRRAGVPDTQYF. In nucleotides, the CDR3 is TGTGCCAGCAGCCCCCGGAGGGCGGGAGTACCAGATACGCAGTATTTT.

This rearrangement joins TRBV11-2 to TRBJ2-7; D call uncertain. Germline CDR1 and CDR2: SGHAT and FQNNGV. The CDR3 covers 14 residues. The V gene lost 0 bases and the J gene lost 1 base, with 7 bases spanning the gap. The CDR3, as DNA: TGTGCCAGCAGCTTAGACCGCCAATCCTACGAGCAGTACTTC. Its translation is CASSLDRQSYEQYF.

The chain has TRBV30 and TRBJ2-7; 9 bases are shared with TRBD2. With V trimmed by 0 bases and J by 4 bases, 4 bases remained unmatched. The CDR3 has 14 residues. The germline V gene has CDR1 GTSNPN and CDR2 SVGIG (reference sequence). CDR3 protein: CAWSVLAGRYEQYF. CDR3 DNA sequence: TGTGCCTGGAGTGTTCTAGCGGGAAGGTACGAGCAGTACTTC.

The chain joins TRBV4-2 to TRBJ2-1; 14 nucleotides agree with TRBD2. Looked up from germline, CDR1 is LGHNA and CDR2 is YNFKEQ. The CDR3 runs to 20 residues. V dropped 0 bases and J dropped 3; count of bases not matched to a gene: 10. CDR3 coding DNA: TGTGCCAGCAGCCAAGATCTGACGACTAGCGGGAGGGCGGACTACAATGAGCAGTTCTTC. Translation gives CASSQDLTTSGRADYNEQFF.

The chain joins TRBV6-1 to TRBJ1-2; 11 bases fit TRBD1. The junction had 10 bases not matched to a gene; V was cut back by 0 bases and J by 13 bases. The CDR3 has 15 residues. Germline V lookup: CDR1 MNHNS, CDR2 SASEGT. The CDR3 sequence is CASSEALGQGAILTF. DNA of the CDR3: TGTGCCAGCAGTGAAGCCTTAGGACAGGGGGCGATTCTCACCTTC.